These T cell receptor beta chains were read from a single sample in a study of lymphopenia after photon versus proton radiotherapy. Some clones are missing from TCRdb's copy, which holds only in-frame ones; the method was immunoSEQ multiplex PCR. Here the sample spans approximately 70,000 clones, about nine tenths being singletons. Sequenced material: peripheral blood, taken from a patient treated with proton-based radiotherapy. The receptors here all came from an elderly man with esophageal cancer. CDR3s leave out the opening cysteine and the closing phenylalanine or tryptophan.

V | CDR3
TRBV4-1 | ASSQDRGGNRYQETQY
TRBV4-3 | ASSHESAAYEQY
TRBV10-3 | AISPLAGVGGEQF
TRBV5-1 | ASSFGGPGNTIY
TRBV6-6 | ASSYSSNNEQF
TRBV7-9 | ASSPTANPPNYGYT
TRBV29-1 | SVDPTGGREKLF
TRBV7-3 | ASSLGPGTAYEQY
TRBV7-8 | ASSSGFLNTEAF
TRBV7-3 | ASSTGQALGETQY
TRBV5-1 | ASSSLLALQETQY
TRBV7-2 | ASSFGTVGSPLH
TRBV11-2 | ASSLSAMNYGYT
TRBV6-6 | ASLPRAGGPQGTQY
TRBV19 | ASSIRRSGGPTDTQY
TRBV25-1 | ASSDLRGPGGTEAF
TRBV15 | ATSREMTGQTEAF
TRBV28 | ASSLPRRDSDTQY
TRBV27 | ASSLIDNTDTQY
TRBV19 | ASSIQAQETQY
TRBV30 | AWGLAGSYSGTQY
TRBV7-2 | ASSLRAETQY
TRBV7-3 | ASSPTGRGETQY
TRBV5-1 | ASSWTGASYEQY
TRBV5-5 | ASSLLRQETQY
TRBV18 | ASSLGEGGYT
TRBV29-1 | SVDWDGANVLT
TRBV19 | ASSSPSFLAGLGEKLF
TRBV5-1 | ASAPRTGGGNEQF
TRBV19 | ASSIGHGGGQPQH
TRBV6-5 | ASRTPGQGSYEQY
TRBV7-6 | ASSSTGAPYGYT